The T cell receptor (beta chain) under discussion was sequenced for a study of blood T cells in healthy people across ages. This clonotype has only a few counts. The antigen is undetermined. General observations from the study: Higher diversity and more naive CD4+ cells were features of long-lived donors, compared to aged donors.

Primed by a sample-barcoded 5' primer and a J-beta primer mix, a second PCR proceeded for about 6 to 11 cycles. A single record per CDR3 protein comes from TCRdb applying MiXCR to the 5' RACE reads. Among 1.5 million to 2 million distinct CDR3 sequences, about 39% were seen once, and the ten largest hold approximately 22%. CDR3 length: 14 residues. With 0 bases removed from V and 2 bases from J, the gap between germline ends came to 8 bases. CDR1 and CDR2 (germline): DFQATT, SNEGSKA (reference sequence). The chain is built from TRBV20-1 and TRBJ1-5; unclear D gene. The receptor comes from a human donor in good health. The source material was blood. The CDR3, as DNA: TGCAGTGCTAGAGATCCGGGCGGCAATCAGCCCCAGCATTTT. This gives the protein CSARDPGGNQPQHF.